Below are 30 T cell receptor beta chains sequenced from a single sample in a study of blood T cell repertoires in COVID-19. The method was immunoSEQ multiplex PCR; TCRdb's version includes in-frame clones alone and lacks a portion of them. The sample carries about 280,000 clones, approximately 88% recorded once. Sequences were obtained from peripheral blood. These receptor sequences come from a young man with active or convalescent COVID-19.

This chain joins TRBV7-9 and TRBJ2-7; D unresolved. Trimming left V 5 bases short and J 3 bases short, with 5 bases between. Germline V gives CDR1 SEHNR, CDR2 FQNEAQ (reference sequence). The CDR3 runs to 11 residues. CDR3 sequence: CASSVNYEQYF. DNA for the CDR3: TGTGCCAGCAGCGTAAACTACGAGCAGTACTTC.

The chain links TRBV10-1 to TRBJ2-1; possibly TRBD2 for D (6 bases). This CDR3 has 14 amino acids. Germline V lookup: CDR1 WNHNN, CDR2 SYGVQD (reference sequence). The ends were cut back, 3 bases at V and 5 bases at J, with 11 bases in the middle. The CDR3 loop is CASSDGGPHNEQFF. CDR3 nucleotide sequence: TGCGCCAGCAGTGACGGGGGTCCGCACAATGAGCAGTTCTTC.

This rearrangement joins TRBV5-4 to TRBJ2-2; 10 positions agree with TRBD1. This CDR3 is 16 amino acids long. J lost 7 bases, V lost 2 bases, and 8 bases had no gene match. Germline V gene data show CDR1 as SGHNT and CDR2 as YYREEE (reference sequence). The CDR3 spells CASSFSRQGADGELFF. The CDR3 nucleotides read TGTGCCAGCAGCTTTAGTAGACAGGGGGCGGACGGGGAGCTGTTTTTT.

The sample holds a few counts of this clone. This chain joins TRBV30 and TRBJ1-1; the D is unclear. V shed 7 bases and J shed 2 bases, with 17 bases lying between them. The CDR3 is 14 amino acids. From germline, CDR1 is GTSNPN and CDR2 SVGIG (reference sequence). The CDR3 reads CAYLGPDINTEAFF. In DNA, the CDR3 is TGTGCCTACCTTGGGCCCGATATTAACACTGAAGCTTTCTTT.

This chain links TRBV12-3 or TRBV12-4 with TRBJ1-1; D is ambiguous. Trimming removed 5 bases at V and 2 bases at J, with 9 bases between. The CDR3 spans 13 residues. DNA for the CDR3: TGTGCCAGCAGTCTCTACAGCAACACTGAAGCTTTCTTT. It yields the protein CASSLYSNTEAFF.

The CDR3 DNA follows: TGTGCCAGCAGCTTAAGGGGTTCGGGACAGGGATACAATGAGCAGTTCTTC. Translated, it gives CASSLRGSGQGYNEQFF. The chain uses TRBV7-3 and TRBJ2-1, with 9 bases aligning to TRBD1. Looked up from germline, CDR1 is SGHTA and CDR2 is FQGTGA. This CDR3 comprises 17 residues. The junction had 8 bases not matched to a gene; V was cut back by 1 base and J by 4 bases.

The chain couples TRBV9 to TRBJ2-1; D is perhaps TRBD1 (6 bases). Germline values: CDR1 SGDLS, CDR2 YYNGEE. CDR3 length: 15 residues. V was trimmed by 4 bases and J by 1 base, leaving 12 bases between them. In nucleotides, the CDR3 is TGTGCCAGCAGCCGAGAGGGGGTGTCCTACAATGAGCAGTTCTTC. Amino acid sequence: CASSREGVSYNEQFF.

This clone appeared a single time. The genes are TRBV27 and TRBJ2-7; TRBD1 aligns across 8 bases. CDR1 and CDR2 (germline): MNHEY, SMNVEV (reference sequence). The trim removed 2 bases at V and 5 bases at J, leaving 8 bases unmatched. This CDR3 has 15 amino acids. The CDR3 sequence: CASSLVTGVRNEQYF. For the CDR3, the DNA is TGTGCCAGCAGTTTAGTGACAGGGGTACGGAACGAGCAGTACTTC.

The sample holds one count of this clone. The chain combines TRBV6-5 with TRBJ2-1; 8 bases fit TRBD1. Trimming removed 7 bases from V and 1 base from J; junction bases left unmatched: 3. Germline CDR1 reads MNHEY; CDR2 reads SVGAGI. CDR3 length: 14 amino acids. The DNA of the CDR3 is TGTGCCAGCACAGGGGGCATGTCCTACAATGAGCAGTTCTTC. This translates into CASTGGMSYNEQFF.

The V gene is TRBV1, the J gene TRBJ2-5; TRBD1 is the table's D call and was not checked against the DNA. TRBV1 has pseudogene status. The CDR3 has 16 amino acids. DNA of the CDR3: TGCACCAGCAGCCAAGGAGGGACAGGGGTCGGAGAGACCCAGTACTTC. This sequence encodes CTSSQGGTGVGETQYF.

This sequence joins TRBV14 and TRBJ2-1; tentatively, D is TRBD2 (6 bases). The CDR3 loop spans 13 amino acids. Germline-derived CDR1 and CDR2 are SGHDN and FVKESK. V gave up 0 bases and J gave up 14 bases, with 14 bases separating them. The CDR3 spells CASSQDGAGYKFF. DNA for the CDR3: TGTGCCAGCAGCCAAGATGGGGCGGGGTATAAGTTCTTC.

In this sample, this clone turned up once. The chain couples TRBV5-4 to TRBJ2-5; TRBD2 aligns across 10 bases. The CDR3 extends over 15 amino acids. Germline-derived CDR1 and CDR2 are SGHNT and YYREEE (reference sequence). V shed 4 bases and J 6 bases; nucleotides not matched to a gene: 9. CDR3 coding DNA: TGTGCCAGCAGCCGAGCGGGGGGGGGCTCGAAGACCCAGTACTTC. Its protein is CASSRAGGGSKTQYF. The whole variable domain, filled in from reference TRBV5-4 and TRBJ2-5, reads ETGVTQSPTHLIKTRGQQVTLRCSSQSGHNTVSWYQQALGQGPQFIFQYYREEENGRGNFPPRFSGLQFPNYSSELNVNALELDDSALYLCASSRAGGGSKTQYFGPGTRLLVL.

V is TRBV4-1 and J is TRBJ2-3, with a weak D call TRBD1 (5 bases). Trimming removed 1 base from V and 5 bases from J, with 10 bases in between. In germline, CDR1 is MGHRA, CDR2 YSYEKL. CDR3 length equals 14 residues. The CDR3 nucleotides read TGCGCCAGCAGCCAAGTTCAGGGTGGAGATACGCAGTATTTT. This gives the protein CASSQVQGGDTQYF.

The J gene is TRBJ1-1, the V gene TRBV6-1; D gene unclear. Germline lookup yields CDR1 MNHNS and CDR2 SASEGT. CDR3 length: 13 residues. Between the trimmed V and J ends, which lost 2 bases and 4 bases, there was a span of 8 bases. The CDR3 spells CASSELYGTEAFF. CDR3 bases: TGTGCCAGCAGTGAACTGTACGGCACTGAAGCTTTCTTT.

The chain has TRBV18 and TRBJ2-7, with TRBD1 matching over 7 bases. This CDR3 spans 14 amino acids. CDR1 is KGHSH, CDR2 LQKENI, per germline. Trimming took 3 bases from V and 2 from J; bases not matched to a gene: 4. CDR3: CASSPRQGTYEQYF. The DNA of the CDR3 is TGTGCCAGCTCACCCAGACAGGGTACCTACGAGCAGTACTTC.

V usage is TRBV18 and J usage is TRBJ1-4; possibly TRBD1 for D (5 bases). The ends were cut back, 3 bases at V and 4 bases at J, with 9 bases in the middle. There are 14 residues in the CDR3. Germline CDR1 KGHSH, CDR2 LQKENI. In DNA form, the CDR3 reads TGTGCCAGCTCACCGACAGCTCATAATGAAAAACTGTTTTTT. Translating it yields CASSPTAHNEKLFF.

This clone was seen a single time. CDR3 sequence: CASSYSGTGGGYTF. Here the CDR3 DNA reads TGTGCCAGCAGTTACTCTGGGACCGGGGGTGGCTACACCTTC. J is TRBJ1-2 and V is TRBV6-5, with D possibly TRBD1 on 5 matching bases. This CDR3 has 14 amino acids. V shed 0 bases and J shed 7 bases, with 12 bases lying between them. Germline CDR1 MNHEY, CDR2 SVGAGI.

This clone has a count of ten or more. The chain is built from TRBV15 and TRBJ1-1, with a weak D call TRBD1 (5 bases). V lost 0 bases and J lost 4, with 12 bases in between. The length of the CDR3 is 15 residues. Germline-derived CDR1 and CDR2 are LNHNV and YYDKDF (reference sequence). In DNA, the CDR3 is TGTGCCACCAGCAGAGACTTGGGGGGGAGCACTGAAGCTTTCTTT. The encoded protein is CATSRDLGGSTEAFF.

In this sample, this clone turned up once. The chain employs TRBV10-2 and TRBJ1-5, with D hard to call. V lost 4 bases and J lost 1, with 5 bases in between. CDR3 length: 13 amino acids. CDR1 WSHSY and CDR2 SAAADI come from the germline V gene. CDR3 sequence: CASSVASNQPQHF. The DNA of the CDR3 is TGCGCCAGCAGTGTGGCCAGCAATCAGCCCCAGCATTTT.

The chain employs TRBV6-5 and TRBJ1-5; perhaps TRBD1 as D (6 bases). CDR1 and CDR2 from the germline V gene are MNHEY and SVGAGI. V lost 7 bases, J lost 1 base, and 11 bases lay in between. The CDR3 sequence is 14 residues long. CDR3 sequence reads: CASNQGTSNQPQHF. CDR3 DNA sequence: TGTGCCAGCAATCAAGGGACAAGCAATCAGCCCCAGCATTTT.

The rearrangement joins TRBV9 to TRBJ1-3; possible D gene TRBD1, 6 bases. Per the germline V gene, CDR1 is SGDLS and CDR2 is YYNGEE. CDR3 size: 16 residues. The germline V and J ends were trimmed by 2 bases and 7 bases, with 19 bases remaining between them. The CDR3 spells CASSVSTGSSGNTIYF. The CDR3 DNA reads TGTGCCAGCAGCGTGTCCACAGGGTCCTCCGGGAACACCATATATTTT.

This chain connects TRBV27 to TRBJ1-1; 7 bases line up with TRBD1. The CDR3 is 16 amino acids. Trimming removed 8 bases from V and 5 bases from J; junction bases left unmatched: 17. Per germline, CDR1 MNHEY and CDR2 SMNVEV (reference sequence). CDR3 DNA: TGTGCCAGCGGACTAAACGAACAGGGGAGTCGGACTGAAGCTTTCTTT. It is translated as CASGLNEQGSRTEAFF.

The chain combines TRBV6-6 with TRBJ2-7; D might be TRBD1 (6 bases). This CDR3 comprises 15 residues. The V end was cut by 5 bases, the J end by 2 bases, with 16 bases between. The germline gives CDR1 MNHNY, CDR2 SVGAGI (reference sequence). This chain's CDR3 is CASSPPRDIPYEQYF. The CDR3 bases are TGTGCCAGCAGTCCTCCCCGGGACATCCCCTACGAGCAGTACTTC.

CDR3 region: CASSPGGLGEKLFF. CDR3 DNA sequence: TGCGCCAGCAGCCCAGGGGGACTGGGGGAAAAACTGTTTTTT. This sequence joins TRBV5-1 and TRBJ1-4; 7 positions agree with TRBD1. The CDR3 has 14 residues. The J segment lost 8 bases and the V segment lost 4 bases, leaving 8 bases of the junction unmatched. Germline lookup yields CDR1 SGHRS and CDR2 YFSETQ.

This clone occurred once. V gene TRBV13 combines with J gene TRBJ1-5; D possibly corresponds to TRBD1 (6 bases). Germline V CDR1 and CDR2: PRHDT, FYEKMQ (reference sequence). Trimming cost V 0 bases and J 4 bases, with 10 bases left between them. This CDR3 contains 15 residues. CDR3 nucleotides: TGTGCCAGCAGCTTAGGACAGGGAGTAAATCAGCCCCAGCATTTT. As protein: CASSLGQGVNQPQHF.

The chain has TRBV5-1 and TRBJ2-5; D not certain. Trimming left V 0 bases short and J 5 bases short, with 8 bases between. The CDR3 is 13 amino acids. CDR1 is SGHRS, CDR2 YFSETQ, per germline. The CDR3 DNA reads as TGCGCCAGCAGCTTGGGCCCTGAGGAGACCCAGTACTTC. Translating it yields CASSLGPEETQYF.

The chain employs TRBV7-8 and TRBJ2-7; possible D gene TRBD1, 5 bases. The CDR3 length is 13 residues. Looked up from germline, CDR1 is SGHVS and CDR2 is FQNEAQ. V gave up 4 bases and J gave up 2 bases, with 9 bases separating them. CDR3 in DNA: TGTGCCAGCAGCTCTAAGGGGCCCTACGAGCAGTACTTC. Amino acids: CASSSKGPYEQYF.

The chain couples TRBV27 to TRBJ1-1; TRBD1 might be the D (6 bases). The V end was cut by 5 bases, the J end by 1 base, with 23 bases between. The CDR3 consists of 18 residues. The germline CDR1 and CDR2 sequences are MNHEY and SMNVEV (reference sequence). CDR3 DNA: TGTGCCAGCAGTAAGGTGTTTCAGGGGCCCCTCGGGAACACTGAAGCTTTCTTT. The encoded protein is CASSKVFQGPLGNTEAFF.

The chain recombines TRBV7-3 with TRBJ2-3, with 9 bases lining up with TRBD1. The CDR3 is 17 amino acids. Germline CDR1 and CDR2: SGHTA and FQGTGA. Trimming removed 0 bases from V and 3 bases from J; junction bases left unmatched: 7. The CDR3 loop is CASSLTGGQGWTDTQYF. In nucleotides, the CDR3 is TGTGCCAGCAGCTTAACGGGGGGACAGGGTTGGACAGATACGCAGTATTTT.

V and J are TRBV5-8 and TRBJ2-3, with D perhaps matching TRBD2 (5 bases). Germline V gene sequence: CDR1 SGHTS, CDR2 YDEGEE. The length of the CDR3 is 14 residues. The V end was cut by 2 bases, the J end by 6 bases, with 13 bases between. CDR3 DNA: TGTGCCAGCAGCTTCGACGGAGGAAAGGATACGCAGTATTTT. This sequence encodes CASSFDGGKDTQYF.